Presented here are 24 T cell receptor beta chains from one specimen sequenced in a study of identical twins. TCRdb re-called the 5' RACE reads through MiXCR, storing one row per CDR3 protein. The table records about 520,000 distinct CDR3 sequences, roughly 21% of them present only once. This sample also belongs to another study, concerning T cells expressing NK-cell markers.

Input material: CD4+ T cells sorted from blood. These TCRs come from a woman aged 18-29 years in good health.

This clonotype turned up a few times. The chain employs TRBV6-5 and TRBJ2-1; 8 bases map to TRBD2. Losses at the gene ends were 0 bases for V and 3 bases for J; bases not matched to a gene: 1. Germline CDR1 MNHEY, CDR2 SVGAGI. This CDR3 is 15 amino acids long. In DNA form, the CDR3 reads TGTGCCAGCAGTTACTCCAGCGGGGGCTACAATGAGCAGTTCTTC. It translates to CASSYSSGGYNEQFF.

The chain is built from TRBV6-2 or TRBV6-3 and TRBJ2-2, with D perhaps TRBD1 or TRBD2 (5 bases each). V was cut by 11 bases and J by 6 bases, with 22 bases left in between. From germline, CDR1 is MNHEY and CDR2 SVGEGT. This CDR3 region has 15 residues. CDR3 in DNA: TGTGCCTCACGGAGAGGGGATAAAAGTTCCGGGGAGCTGTTTTTT. Encoded protein: CASRRGDKSSGELFF.

This clonotype came up many times. J is TRBJ2-2 and V is TRBV10-1, with D maybe TRBD1 (5 bases). CDR3 size: 12 residues. V lost 2 bases and J 7 bases, leaving 5 bases between the germline ends. Looked up from germline, CDR1 is WNHNN and CDR2 is SYGVQD (reference sequence). CDR3 region: CASSEQGGELFF. CDR3 in DNA: TGCGCCAGCAGTGAGCAGGGCGGGGAGCTGTTTTTT.

This clonotype was observed a handful of times. The V and J genes are TRBV9 and TRBJ2-7; D call uncertain. Germline V CDR1 and CDR2: SGDLS, YYNGEE. V lost 4 bases and J lost 2, with 13 bases in between. The CDR3 totals 14 residues. In DNA form, the CDR3 reads TGTGCCAGCAGCCTACATGACGGAGCCTACGAGCAGTACTTC. Translated: CASSLHDGAYEQYF. Full variable domain (missing parts from reference TRBV9 and TRBJ2-7): DSGVTQTPKHLITATGQRVTLRCSPRSGDLSVYWYQQSLDQGLQFLIQYYNGEERAKGNILERFSAQQFPDLHSELNLSSLELGDSALYFCASSLHDGAYEQYFGPGTRLTVT.

The chain joins TRBV7-9 to TRBJ2-1, with TRBD2 matching 11 bases. V lost 5 bases, J lost 5 bases, and 5 bases stayed unmatched. Germline assignment: CDR1 SEHNR and CDR2 FQNEAQ (reference sequence). CDR3 size: 15 residues. CDR3 coding DNA: TGTGCCAGCAGCATGACTAGCGGGACCAACAATGAGCAGTTCTTC. Its protein is CASSMTSGTNNEQFF.

This clonotype appeared a few times. The chain carries TRBV6-4 and TRBJ1-1; no reliable D call. Trimming cost V 0 bases and J 4 bases, with 12 bases left between them. The CDR3 has 15 residues. Germline V gene sequence: CDR1 MRHNA, CDR2 SNTAGT. The CDR3 sequence: CASSDSTDGGTEAFF. The CDR3 DNA sequence: TGTGCCAGCAGTGACTCGACCGACGGTGGCACTGAAGCTTTCTTT.

The gene calls are TRBV12-3 or TRBV12-4 and TRBJ1-1; D unresolved. The CDR3 contains 14 residues. The V end was cut by 6 bases, the J end by 0 bases, with 11 bases between. The CDR3 protein is CASRDGRVNTEAFF. The DNA for the CDR3 is TGTGCCAGCAGGGATGGACGAGTGAACACTGAAGCTTTCTTT.

J is TRBJ2-5 and V is TRBV27; D is unresolved. CDR3 size: 12 residues. The germline V gene encodes CDR1 MNHEY and CDR2 SMNVEV (reference sequence). V lost 5 bases to trimming and J lost 5 bases, with 9 bases between them. CDR3: CASSLESETQYF. CDR3 nucleotides: TGTGCCAGCAGTCTAGAGTCGGAGACCCAGTACTTC.

This clonotype came up a few times. V and J are TRBV6-5 and TRBJ2-7; 9 nucleotides line up with TRBD2. This CDR3 has 15 amino acids. Trimming removed 0 bases from V and 7 bases from J; junction bases left unmatched: 7. Looked up from germline, CDR1 is MNHEY and CDR2 is SVGAGI. CDR3 region: CASSYSGLASWEQYF. The CDR3 coding sequence is TGTGCCAGCAGTTACTCGGGACTAGCTTCTTGGGAGCAGTACTTC.

The table lists this clonotype with a few counts. V usage is TRBV29-1 and J usage is TRBJ2-7; TRBD2 agrees at 14 bases. Trimming cost V 6 bases and J 7 bases; bases outside gene matches: 5. This CDR3 is built from 13 residues. CDR1 is SQVTM, CDR2 ANQGSEA, per germline. The CDR3 is CSVGLAGVGEQYF. The CDR3 region has the DNA TGCAGCGTGGGACTAGCGGGAGTGGGGGAGCAGTACTTC.

The rearrangement links TRBV3-1 to TRBJ2-7, with D possibly being TRBD1 (6 bases). The V end lost 3 bases, the J end lost 4 bases, and 13 bases lay between the germline ends. The CDR3 runs to 14 residues. Looked up from germline, CDR1 is LGHDT and CDR2 is YNNKEL (reference sequence). The CDR3 spells CASSHGQNRYEQYF. CDR3 bases: TGTGCCAGCAGCCACGGACAGAACCGGTACGAGCAGTACTTC.

A few counts support this clonotype. The CDR3 loop is CASSYSTPSGRIGEQFF. DNA for the CDR3: TGTGCCAGCAGTTACTCGACCCCTAGCGGGAGAATAGGTGAGCAGTTCTTC. The V gene is TRBV6-5, the J gene TRBJ2-1, with 10 bases that match TRBD2. Trimming cost V 0 bases and J 9 bases; bases outside gene matches: 11. There are 17 residues in the CDR3. Germline values: CDR1 MNHEY, CDR2 SVGAGI.

This clonotype was counted only a few times. This sequence joins TRBV7-9 and TRBJ2-3; D not resolved. V was shortened by 1 base and J by 6 bases, with 8 bases between the two germline ends. Germline loops: CDR1 SEHNR, CDR2 FQNEAQ (reference sequence). The CDR3 is made up of 13 amino acids. The CDR3 reads CASSLGNFDTQYF. CDR3 in DNA: TGTGCCAGCAGCTTAGGCAATTTTGATACGCAGTATTTT.

This clonotype came up a few times. The gene calls are TRBV6-6 and TRBJ2-1, with D tentatively TRBD2 (6 bases). CDR1 and CDR2 (germline): MNHNY, SVGAGI (reference sequence). Trimming shortened V by 2 bases and J by 7 bases, and 9 bases separated the two germline ends. CDR3 length: 13 amino acids. The CDR3 nucleotides are TGTGCCAGCAGTTACCGTGCGGGAAATGAGCAGTTCTTC. Translating it yields CASSYRAGNEQFF.

This clonotype was recorded a few times. V is TRBV5-1 and J is TRBJ1-5; D unresolved. V was clipped by 2 bases and J by 5 bases, with 8 bases between them. The germline gives CDR1 SGHRS, CDR2 YFSETQ. CDR3 length: 13 amino acids. CDR3 protein: CASSFYGDQPQHF. CDR3 nucleotide sequence: TGCGCCAGCAGCTTCTATGGAGATCAGCCCCAGCATTTT.

In its sample, this clonotype was seen a few times. The chain carries TRBV6-5 and TRBJ2-1; the D is unclear. Trimming shortened V by 0 bases and J by 10 bases, and 13 bases separated the two germline ends. CDR1 is MNHEY, CDR2 SVGAGI, per germline. CDR3 length: 14 residues. The CDR3 nucleotides are TGTGCCAGCAGTTACTCGGGTCCCAGTGGGGAGCAGTTCTTC. Translating it yields CASSYSGPSGEQFF.

For this clonotype: Just one base apart from a much larger clone, this may be a read error. The J gene is TRBJ2-1, the V gene TRBV2, with TRBD1 as a possible D gene (5 bases). The V and J ends lost 6 bases and 7 bases respectively, with 7 bases between them. The germline V gene has CDR1 SNHLY and CDR2 FYNNEI. The CDR3 has 11 amino acids. The DNA for the CDR3 is TGTGCCAGCAGAGGGGAAAATGAGCAGTTCTTC. It codes for CASRGENEQFF.

This clonotype is a singleton in its sample. This chain uses TRBV5-1 with TRBJ1-2; D perhaps matches TRBD1 (6 bases). Deletions cut 4 bases from V and 7 bases from J, with 14 bases between. The CDR3 sequence is 13 residues long. CDR1 and CDR2 (germline): SGHRS, YFSETQ. The CDR3 coding sequence is TGCGCCAGCAGCCCGAGGGGGTTAGGTGGCTACACCTTC. The encoded protein is CASSPRGLGGYTF.

This rearrangement joins TRBV10-2 to TRBJ1-6; 9 positions agree with TRBD1. The germline gives CDR1 WSHSY, CDR2 SAAADI. V lost 2 bases to trimming and J lost 1 base; unmatched junction nucleotides: 0. The length of the CDR3 is 16 residues. The CDR3 region has the DNA TGCGCCAGCAGTGAGGACAGGGGGTCCTATAATTCACCCCTCCACTTT. Residues: CASSEDRGSYNSPLHF.

This clonotype was seen more than once but under ten times. The chain combines TRBV28 with TRBJ2-7; D unresolved. The CDR3 runs 12 residues. Germline V gene sequence: CDR1 MDHEN, CDR2 SYDVKM. The V end lost 5 bases, the J end lost 4 bases, and 9 bases lay between the germline ends. CDR3 in amino acids: CASSQKGYEQYF. Here the CDR3 DNA reads TGTGCCAGCAGTCAAAAGGGATACGAGCAGTACTTC.

The chain links TRBV28 to TRBJ2-1, with D tentatively TRBD2 (5 bases). V was pared by 3 bases and J by 9 bases, with 12 bases between. Per the germline V gene, CDR1 is MDHEN and CDR2 is SYDVKM. The CDR3 contains 13 residues. The DNA for the CDR3 is TGTGCCAGCAGTTTCTTCCCCCGGGGTGAGCAGTTCTTC. Encoded protein: CASSFFPRGEQFF.

This chain uses TRBV20-1 with TRBJ2-1; 11 bases align to TRBD2. The CDR3 runs to 15 residues. Germline values: CDR1 DFQATT, CDR2 SNEGSKA (reference sequence). J gave up 5 bases and V 6 bases, and 9 bases lay outside the gene matches. The DNA for the CDR3 is TGCAGTGCGTGGGTGTTTAGCGGGGGGGACAATGAGCAGTTCTTC. Translating gives CSAWVFSGGDNEQFF.

This clonotype was picked up many times. The gene calls are TRBV15 and TRBJ2-3, with TRBD1 matching over 8 bases. The CDR3 runs to 14 residues. J lost 6 bases, V lost 5 bases, and 7 bases had no gene match. Germline V gene lookup returns CDR1 LNHNV and CDR2 YYDKDF (reference sequence). CDR3 in amino acids: CATSGKQGDDTQYF. The CDR3 bases are TGTGCCACCAGCGGCAAACAGGGGGACGATACGCAGTATTTT.

The genes are TRBV12-3 or TRBV12-4 and TRBJ2-2; 7 nucleotides align to TRBD2. This CDR3 comprises 14 residues. Losses at the gene ends were 6 bases for V and 1 base for J; bases not matched to a gene: 2. DNA for the CDR3: TGTGCCAGCAGGGTAGCGGGGAACACCGGGGAGCTGTTTTTT. Translated: CASRVAGNTGELFF.